A single T cell receptor beta chain is shown here with its context. The target antigen is unknown. The data stem from a study of shared clonotypes between healthy human individuals. Findings and caveats of the study: Naive subsets, compared against memory subsets, generally had larger estimated richness values.

The CDR3 is 13 amino acids. Trimming removed 1 base at V and 9 bases at J, with 10 bases between. The germline V gene encodes CDR1 SGHAT and CDR2 FQDESV (reference sequence). Method: immunoSEQ multiplex PCR; TCRdb's copy keeps in-frame clones and lacks some. The sample yields fewer than 2.5 million clones, roughly 93% seen once. The sequencing input was naive CD4+ T cells from PBMCs. Indicated subset: CD45RA+ positively selected. The sequence was collected from a man younger than 30 in good health. Some clones in this sample may be carry-over from other donors' samples. The rearrangement uses TRBV11-1 and TRBJ2-1; D gene ambiguous. DNA of the CDR3: TGTGCCAGCAGCTTAGAGTATAAGGGTGAGCAGTTCTTC. Translation gives CASSLEYKGEQFF.